The present T cell receptor beta chain was sequenced within a study of T cells in Graves' hyperthyroidism and ophthalmopathy. Germline V lookup: CDR1 SGHRS, CDR2 YFSETQ. The CDR3 sequence is 13 residues long. The V end lost 5 bases, the J end lost 4 bases, and 10 bases lay between the germline ends. General study points: In validation, the model predicted ophthalmopathy. These predictions came a median about 6 months before onset.

A few counts support this clonotype. Its specificity is unknown. There were TCR beta CDR3 regions amplified from RNA transcripts. Carried out on the TCR CDR3, a first-round RT-PCR used the HTBI primer set. TCRdb re-called the multiplex PCR reads with MiXCR, one entry per CDR3 protein. The sample has approximately 590,000 distinct CDR3 sequences, approximately 14% seen once; the top ten hold 6.5% to 8%. This chain joins TRBV5-1 and TRBJ1-5; no clear D gene. This clonotype was sampled from a woman in her 30s with Graves' hyperthyroidism. The specimen sequenced was blood. The CDR3 bases are TGCGCCAGCAGGGGCGCGAGTAATCAGCCCCAGCATTTT. This encodes CASRGASNQPQHF.